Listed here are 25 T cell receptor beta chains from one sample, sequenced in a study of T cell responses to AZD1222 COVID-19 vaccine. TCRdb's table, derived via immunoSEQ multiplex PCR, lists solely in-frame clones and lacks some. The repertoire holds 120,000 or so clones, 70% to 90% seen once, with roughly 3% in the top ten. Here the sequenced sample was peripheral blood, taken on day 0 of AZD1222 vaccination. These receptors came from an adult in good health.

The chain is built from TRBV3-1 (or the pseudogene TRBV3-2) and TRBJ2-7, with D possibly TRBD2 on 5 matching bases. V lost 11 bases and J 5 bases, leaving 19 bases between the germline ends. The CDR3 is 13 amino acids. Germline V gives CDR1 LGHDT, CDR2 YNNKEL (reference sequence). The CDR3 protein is CAWRQADYHEQYF. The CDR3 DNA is TGTGCCTGGCGGCAGGCCGACTACCACGAGCAGTACTTC.

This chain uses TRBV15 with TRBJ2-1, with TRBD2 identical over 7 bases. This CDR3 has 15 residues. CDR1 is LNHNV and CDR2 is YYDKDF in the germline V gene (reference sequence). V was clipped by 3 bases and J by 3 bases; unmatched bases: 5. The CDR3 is CATSRAGTNYNEQFF. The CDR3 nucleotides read TGTGCCACCAGCAGGGCCGGGACTAACTACAATGAGCAGTTCTTC.

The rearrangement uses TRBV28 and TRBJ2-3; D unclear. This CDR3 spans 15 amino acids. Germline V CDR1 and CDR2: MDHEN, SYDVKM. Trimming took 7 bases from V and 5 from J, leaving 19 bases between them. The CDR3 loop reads CASTPGARMGDTQYF. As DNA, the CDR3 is TGTGCCAGCACCCCAGGAGCTAGAATGGGAGATACGCAGTATTTT. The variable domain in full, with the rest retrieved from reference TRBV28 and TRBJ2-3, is DVKVTQSSRYLVKRTGEKVFLECVQDMDHENMFWYRQDPGLGLRLIYFSYDVKMKEKGDIPEGYSVSREKKERFSLILESASTNQTSMYLCASTPGARMGDTQYFGPGTRLTVL.

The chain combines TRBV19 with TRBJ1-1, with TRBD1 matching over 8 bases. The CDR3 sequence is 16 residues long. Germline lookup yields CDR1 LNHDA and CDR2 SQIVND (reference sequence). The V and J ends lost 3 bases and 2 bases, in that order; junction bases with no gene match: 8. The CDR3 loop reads CASSIGFDRGNTEAFF. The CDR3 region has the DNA TGTGCCAGTAGTATCGGGTTCGACAGGGGTAACACTGAAGCTTTCTTT.

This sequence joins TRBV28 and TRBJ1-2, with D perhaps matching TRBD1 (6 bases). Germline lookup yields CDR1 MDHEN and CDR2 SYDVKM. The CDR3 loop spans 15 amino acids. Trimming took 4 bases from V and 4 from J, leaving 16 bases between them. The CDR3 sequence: CASSSPGGGGYGYTF. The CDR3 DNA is TGTGCCAGCAGTTCCCCGGGGGGCGGGGGCTATGGCTACACCTTC.

The CDR3 DNA sequence: TGTGCCAGCAGTTACCGATGGAACACCGGGGAGCTGTTTTTT. The encoded protein is CASSYRWNTGELFF. The chain employs TRBV6-5 and TRBJ2-2; D is unresolved. From germline, CDR1 is MNHEY and CDR2 SVGAGI. This CDR3 is 14 amino acids long. V gave up 2 bases and J gave up 1 base, with 5 bases separating them.

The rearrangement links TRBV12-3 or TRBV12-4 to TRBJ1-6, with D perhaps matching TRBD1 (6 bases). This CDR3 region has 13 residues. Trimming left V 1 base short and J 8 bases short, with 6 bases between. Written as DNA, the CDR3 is TGTGCCAGCAGTTTAGAGGGGGATTCACCCCTCCACTTT. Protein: CASSLEGDSPLHF.

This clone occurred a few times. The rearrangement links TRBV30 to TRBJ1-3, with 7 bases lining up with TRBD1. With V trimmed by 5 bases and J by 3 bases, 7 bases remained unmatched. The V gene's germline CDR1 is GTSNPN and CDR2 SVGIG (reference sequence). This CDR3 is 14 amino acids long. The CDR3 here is CAWSGTARGNTIYF. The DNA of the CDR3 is TGTGCCTGGTCAGGGACAGCCCGTGGAAACACCATATATTTT.

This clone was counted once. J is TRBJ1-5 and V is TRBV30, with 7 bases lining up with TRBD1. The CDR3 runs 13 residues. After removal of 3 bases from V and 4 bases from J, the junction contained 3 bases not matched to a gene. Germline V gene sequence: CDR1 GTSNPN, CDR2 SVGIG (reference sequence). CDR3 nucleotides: TGTGCCTGGAGGGGACAGCAAAATCAGCCCCAGCATTTT. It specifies CAWRGQQNQPQHF.

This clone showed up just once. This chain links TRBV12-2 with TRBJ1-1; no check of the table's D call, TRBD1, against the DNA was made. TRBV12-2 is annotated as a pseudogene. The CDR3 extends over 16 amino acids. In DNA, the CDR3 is TGTGCAAGTCGCTTATGCCACAGGGAGAGTTGCACTGAAGCTTTCTTT. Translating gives CASRLCHRESCTEAFF.

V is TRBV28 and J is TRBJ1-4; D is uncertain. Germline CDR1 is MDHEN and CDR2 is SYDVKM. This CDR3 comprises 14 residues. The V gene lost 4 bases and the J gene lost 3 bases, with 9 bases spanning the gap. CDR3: CASSWVGANEKLFF. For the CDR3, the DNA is TGTGCCAGCAGTTGGGTAGGTGCTAATGAAAAACTGTTTTTT.

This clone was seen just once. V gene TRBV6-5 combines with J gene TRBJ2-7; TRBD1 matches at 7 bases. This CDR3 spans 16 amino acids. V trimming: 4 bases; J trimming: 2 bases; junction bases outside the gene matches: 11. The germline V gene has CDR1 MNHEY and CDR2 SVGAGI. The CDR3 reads CASSFNRDRGPYEQYF. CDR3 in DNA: TGTGCCAGCAGTTTTAACCGGGACAGAGGCCCCTACGAGCAGTACTTC.

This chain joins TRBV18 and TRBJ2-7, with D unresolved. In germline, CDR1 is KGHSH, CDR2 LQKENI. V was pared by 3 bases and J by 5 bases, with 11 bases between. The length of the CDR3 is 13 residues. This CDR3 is CASSPPYTDEQYF. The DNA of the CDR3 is TGTGCCAGCTCACCCCCTTATACGGACGAGCAGTACTTC.

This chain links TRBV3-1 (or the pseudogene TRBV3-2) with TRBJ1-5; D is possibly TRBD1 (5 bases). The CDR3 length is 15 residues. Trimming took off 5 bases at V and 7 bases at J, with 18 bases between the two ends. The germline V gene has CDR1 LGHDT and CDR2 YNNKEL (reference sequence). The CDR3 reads CASSINYGGGQPQHF. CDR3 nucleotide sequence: TGTGCCAGCAGCATAAACTACGGGGGTGGGCAGCCCCAGCATTTT.

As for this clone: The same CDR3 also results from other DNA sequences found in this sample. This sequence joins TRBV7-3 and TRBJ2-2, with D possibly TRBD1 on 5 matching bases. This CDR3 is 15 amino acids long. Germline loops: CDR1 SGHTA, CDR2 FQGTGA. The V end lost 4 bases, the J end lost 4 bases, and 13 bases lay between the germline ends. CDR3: CASSSRQGTTGELFF. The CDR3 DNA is TGTGCCAGCAGCTCCCGCCAGGGTACCACCGGGGAGCTGTTTTTT.

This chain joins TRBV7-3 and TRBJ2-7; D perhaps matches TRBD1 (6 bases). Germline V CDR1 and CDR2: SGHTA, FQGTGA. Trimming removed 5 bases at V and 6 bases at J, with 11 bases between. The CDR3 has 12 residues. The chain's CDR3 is CASSAQGGEQYF. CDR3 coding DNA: TGTGCCAGCAGCGCACAGGGTGGCGAGCAGTACTTC.

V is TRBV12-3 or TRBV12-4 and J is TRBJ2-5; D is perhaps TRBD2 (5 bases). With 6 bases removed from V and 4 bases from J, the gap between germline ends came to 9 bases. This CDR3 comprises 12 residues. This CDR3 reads CASSPGVETQYF. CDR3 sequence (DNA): TGTGCCAGCAGCCCCGGGGTAGAGACCCAGTACTTC.

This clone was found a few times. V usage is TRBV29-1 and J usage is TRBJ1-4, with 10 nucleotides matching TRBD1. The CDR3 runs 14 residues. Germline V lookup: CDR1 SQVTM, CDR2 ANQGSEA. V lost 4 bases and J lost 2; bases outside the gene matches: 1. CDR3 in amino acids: CSVGGQGTNEKLFF. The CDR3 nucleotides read TGCAGCGTTGGGGGACAGGGGACTAATGAAAAACTGTTTTTT. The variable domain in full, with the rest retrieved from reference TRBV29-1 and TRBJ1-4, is SAVISQKPSRDICQRGTSLTIQCQVDSQVTMMFWYRQQPGQSLTLIATANQGSEATYESGFVIDKFPISRPNLTFSTLTVSNMSPEDSSIYLCSVGGQGTNEKLFFGSGTQLSVL.

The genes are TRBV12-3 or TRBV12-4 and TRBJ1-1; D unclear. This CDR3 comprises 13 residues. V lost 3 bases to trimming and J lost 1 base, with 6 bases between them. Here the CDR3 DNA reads TGTGCCAGCAGTTTGATGGGGAACACTGAAGCTTTCTTT. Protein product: CASSLMGNTEAFF.

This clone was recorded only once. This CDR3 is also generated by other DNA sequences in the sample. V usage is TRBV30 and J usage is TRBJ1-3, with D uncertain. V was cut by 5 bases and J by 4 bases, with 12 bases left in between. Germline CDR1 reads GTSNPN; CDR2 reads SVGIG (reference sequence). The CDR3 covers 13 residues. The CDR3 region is CAWSLPVGNTIYF. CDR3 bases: TGTGCCTGGTCTCTCCCTGTAGGAAACACCATATATTTT.

The CDR3 sequence: CAWSRGDRGAAGAFF. CDR3 DNA: TGTGCCTGGAGCAGGGGAGATAGGGGGGCGGCAGGGGCTTTCTTT. This chain links TRBV30 with TRBJ1-1, with D possibly TRBD1 on 6 matching bases. This CDR3 has 15 residues. Trimming shortened V by 3 bases and J by 11 bases, and 25 bases separated the two germline ends. Germline V gene sequence: CDR1 GTSNPN, CDR2 SVGIG (reference sequence). Full variable domain (remainder filled in from reference TRBV30 and TRBJ1-1): SQTIHQWPATLVQPVGSPLSLECTVEGTSNPNLYWYRQAAGRGLQLLFYSVGIGQISSEVPQNLSASRPQDRQFILSSKKLLLSDSGFYLCAWSRGDRGAAGAFFGQGTRLTVV.

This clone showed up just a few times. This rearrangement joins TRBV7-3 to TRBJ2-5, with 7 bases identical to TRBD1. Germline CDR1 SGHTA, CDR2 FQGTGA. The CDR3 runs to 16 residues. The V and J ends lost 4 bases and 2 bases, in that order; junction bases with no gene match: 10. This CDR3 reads CASSSGPTGVQETQYF. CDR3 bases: TGTGCCAGCAGCTCGGGGCCCACAGGGGTACAAGAGACCCAGTACTTC.

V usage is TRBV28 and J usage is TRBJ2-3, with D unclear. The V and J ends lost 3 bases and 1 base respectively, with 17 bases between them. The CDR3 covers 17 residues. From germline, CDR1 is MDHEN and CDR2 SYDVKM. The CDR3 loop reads CASSFLQPPRGTDTQYF. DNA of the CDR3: TGTGCCAGCAGTTTCTTGCAGCCTCCTCGGGGCACAGATACGCAGTATTTT. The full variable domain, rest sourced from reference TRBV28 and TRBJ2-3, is DVKVTQSSRYLVKRTGEKVFLECVQDMDHENMFWYRQDPGLGLRLIYFSYDVKMKEKGDIPEGYSVSREKKERFSLILESASTNQTSMYLCASSFLQPPRGTDTQYFGPGTRLTVL.

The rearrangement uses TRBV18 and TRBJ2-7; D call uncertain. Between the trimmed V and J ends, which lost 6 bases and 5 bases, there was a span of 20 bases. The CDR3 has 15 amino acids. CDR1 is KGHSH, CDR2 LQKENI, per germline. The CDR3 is CASSPPNGVVDEQYF. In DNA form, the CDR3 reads TGTGCCAGCTCTCCCCCAAATGGGGTTGTCGACGAGCAGTACTTC. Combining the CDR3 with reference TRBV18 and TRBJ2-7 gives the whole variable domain NAGVMQNPRHLVRRRGQEARLRCSPMKGHSHVYWYRQLPEEGLKFMVYLQKENIIDESGMPKERFSAEFPKEGPSILRIQQVVRGDSAAYFCASSPPNGVVDEQYFGPGTRLTVT.

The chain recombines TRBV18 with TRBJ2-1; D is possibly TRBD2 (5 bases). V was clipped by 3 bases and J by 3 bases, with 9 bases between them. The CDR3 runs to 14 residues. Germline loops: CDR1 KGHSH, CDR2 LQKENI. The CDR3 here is CASSPASLYNEQFF. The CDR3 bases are TGTGCCAGCTCACCGGCTAGCCTCTACAATGAGCAGTTCTTC.